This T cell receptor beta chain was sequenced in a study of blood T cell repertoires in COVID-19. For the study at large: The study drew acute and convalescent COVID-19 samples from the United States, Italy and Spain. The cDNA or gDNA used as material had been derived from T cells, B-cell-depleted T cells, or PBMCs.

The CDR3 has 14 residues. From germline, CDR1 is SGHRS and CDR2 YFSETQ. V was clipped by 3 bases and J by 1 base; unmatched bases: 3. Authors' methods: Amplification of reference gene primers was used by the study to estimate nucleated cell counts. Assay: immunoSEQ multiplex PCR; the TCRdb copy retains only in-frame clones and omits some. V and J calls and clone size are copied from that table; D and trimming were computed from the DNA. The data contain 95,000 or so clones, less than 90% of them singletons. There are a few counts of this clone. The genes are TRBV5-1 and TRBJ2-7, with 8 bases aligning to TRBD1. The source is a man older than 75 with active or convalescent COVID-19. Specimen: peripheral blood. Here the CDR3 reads CASSSRDRSYEQYF. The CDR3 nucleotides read TGCGCCAGCAGCTCCCGGGACAGGTCCTACGAGCAGTACTTC. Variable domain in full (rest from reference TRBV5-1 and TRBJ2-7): KAGVTQTPRYLIKTRGQQVTLSCSPISGHRSVSWYQQTPGQGLQFLFEYFSETQRNKGNFPGRFSGRQFSNSRSEMNVSTLELGDSALYLCASSSRDRSYEQYFGPGTRLTVT.